Below, 17 T cell receptor beta chains from the same sample are listed, as sequenced in a study of technical replicates of blood from several donors. Data came from immunoSEQ multiplex PCR; TCRdb stores just in-frame clones and leaves some out. Here the sample spans roughly 97,000 clones, roughly 96% being singletons. Sequencing used T cells isolated from PBMCs. The receptors were gathered from a human donor in good health.

The J gene is TRBJ2-3, the V gene TRBV5-4; TRBD2 is a possible D gene (5 bases). Germline V gene data show CDR1 as SGHNT and CDR2 as YYREEE (reference sequence). With 0 bases removed from V and 5 bases from J, the gap between germline ends came to 13 bases. The CDR3 has 15 residues. The CDR3 reads CASSLGGGSIDTQYF. CDR3 DNA: TGTGCCAGCAGCTTGGGCGGCGGGTCTATAGATACGCAGTATTTT.

This chain joins TRBV19 and TRBJ2-3; 8 bases align to TRBD2. Germline CDR1 LNHDA, CDR2 SQIVND (reference sequence). CDR3 length equals 14 residues. The junction had 8 bases not matched to a gene; V was cut back by 7 bases and J by 5 bases. The CDR3 sequence is CASNGGRSRDTQYF. CDR3 nucleotide sequence: TGTGCCAGTAACGGCGGGAGGAGCCGAGATACGCAGTATTTT.

The J gene is TRBJ2-3, the V gene TRBV9, with a tentative D call TRBD2 (6 bases). V gave up 6 bases and J gave up 6 bases, with 11 bases separating them. The CDR3 loop spans 12 amino acids. Germline CDR1 is SGDLS and CDR2 is YYNGEE. The CDR3 coding sequence is TGTGCCAGCAATTTGGGGAGGGATACGCAGTATTTT. Protein product: CASNLGRDTQYF.

The V gene is TRBV28, the J gene TRBJ1-4; TRBD1 matches at 9 bases. Germline CDR1 and CDR2: MDHEN and SYDVKM. The junction had 6 bases not matched to a gene; V was cut back by 5 bases and J by 2 bases. The CDR3 covers 16 residues. CDR3 DNA sequence: TGTGCCAGCAGTCCCCACAGGGGGCAGACTAATGAAAAACTGTTTTTT. Protein sequence: CASSPHRGQTNEKLFF.

V gene TRBV29-1 combines with J gene TRBJ2-7, with 9 bases identical to TRBD2. The CDR3 covers 13 residues. The trim removed 5 bases at V and 3 bases at J, leaving 5 bases unmatched. The germline gives CDR1 SQVTM, CDR2 ANQGSEA. CDR3 nucleotides: TGCAGCGTTTATCTAGCGGGATACTACGAGCAGTACTTC. The encoded protein is CSVYLAGYYEQYF.

The chain is built from TRBV7-3 and TRBJ1-1; a possible D gene is TRBD1 (6 bases). The CDR3 consists of 13 residues. Trimming stripped 1 base from V and 4 bases from J, with 7 bases between. Looked up from germline, CDR1 is SGHTA and CDR2 is FQGTGA. This chain's CDR3 is CASSLSRGTEAFF. CDR3 DNA sequence: TGTGCCAGCAGCTTAAGCAGGGGCACTGAAGCTTTCTTT.

This clone was detected once. This sequence joins TRBV5-6 and TRBJ1-1; no reliable D call. The CDR3 sequence is 12 residues long. Germline CDR1 and CDR2: SGHDT and YYEEEE. Trimming cost V 4 bases and J 5 bases, with 9 bases left between them. The CDR3: CASSITRTEAFF. The CDR3 DNA reads as TGTGCCAGCAGCATAACTAGGACTGAAGCTTTCTTT.

This CDR3 is CASSLPGGSYEQYF. In nucleotides, the CDR3 is TGTGCCAGCAGTTTACCTGGCGGTTCCTACGAGCAGTACTTC. The gene calls are TRBV28 and TRBJ2-7; no firm D call. V gave up 2 bases and J gave up 1 base, with 9 bases separating them. The CDR3 consists of 14 residues. Germline CDR1 MDHEN, CDR2 SYDVKM.

The chain is built from TRBV5-4 and TRBJ2-1; 13 bases align to TRBD2. CDR1 SGHNT and CDR2 YYREEE come from the germline V gene (reference sequence). V was clipped by 5 bases and J by 10 bases; unmatched bases: 9. The CDR3 contains 15 residues. The DNA for the CDR3 is TGTGCCAGCAGATTCCGGACTAGCGGGAGCGACGAGCAGTTCTTC. Translating it yields CASRFRTSGSDEQFF.

The chain employs TRBV7-3 and TRBJ2-2; 7 bases line up with TRBD1. This CDR3 is 15 amino acids long. Germline-derived CDR1 and CDR2 are SGHTA and FQGTGA. Trimming at V came to 5 bases and at J to 1 base, leaving 4 bases not matched to a gene. The CDR3 sequence is CASSLRTGNTGELFF. The CDR3 DNA is TGTGCCAGCAGCCTTAGGACAGGGAACACCGGGGAGCTGTTTTTT. The whole variable domain, filled in from reference TRBV7-3 and TRBJ2-2, reads GAGVSQTPSNKVTEKGKYVELRCDPISGHTALYWYRQSLGQGPEFLIYFQGTGAADDSGLPNDRFFAVRPEGSVSTLKIQRTERGDSAVYLCASSLRTGNTGELFFGEGSRLTVL.

The chain is built from TRBV19 and TRBJ1-1, with TRBD1 as a possible D gene (6 bases). CDR1 is LNHDA, CDR2 SQIVND, per germline (reference sequence). CDR3 size: 13 residues. V was clipped by 5 bases and J by 5 bases, with 12 bases between them. The CDR3 spells CASSGSGETEAFF. The CDR3 DNA reads TGTGCCAGTAGTGGATCAGGGGAAACTGAAGCTTTCTTT.

This chain joins TRBV6-1 and TRBJ1-5; 7 nucleotides match TRBD1. The CDR3 is 14 residues long. In germline, CDR1 is MNHNS, CDR2 SASEGT. The junction had 8 bases not matched to a gene; V was cut back by 6 bases and J by 6 bases. The CDR3 sequence: CASRNTGEVQPQHF. In DNA form, the CDR3 reads TGTGCCAGCAGGAATACAGGGGAGGTTCAGCCCCAGCATTTT.

The count of this clone is one. This chain connects TRBV4-2 to TRBJ2-3, with 11 positions matching TRBD2. The germline gives CDR1 LGHNA, CDR2 YNFKEQ. J was trimmed by 0 bases and V by 4 bases; bases with no gene match: 6. The CDR3 is 17 amino acids. The CDR3 DNA reads as TGTGCCAGCAGCCCCTGGGGACTAGCGGCTAGCACAGATACGCAGTATTTT. Translating it yields CASSPWGLAASTDTQYF.

The chain joins TRBV30 to TRBJ1-2; D remains unclear. Germline loops: CDR1 GTSNPN, CDR2 SVGIG (reference sequence). V lost 0 bases and J 6 bases, leaving 17 bases between the germline ends. This CDR3 has 15 amino acids. Here the CDR3 reads CAWSVGPDSIDGYTF. Written as DNA, the CDR3 is TGTGCCTGGAGTGTAGGTCCAGACTCGATCGATGGCTACACCTTC.

V and J are TRBV11-2 and TRBJ2-1; the D is unclear. The CDR3 extends over 13 amino acids. With 0 bases removed from V and 10 bases from J, the gap between germline ends came to 10 bases. CDR1 is SGHAT, CDR2 FQNNGV, per germline. The CDR3 bases are TGTGCCAGCAGCTTAGATTTAGTACAGGAGCAGTTCTTC. Translated, it gives CASSLDLVQEQFF.

The V gene is TRBV9, the J gene TRBJ2-7; 10 bases line up with TRBD2. V shed 2 bases and J 2 bases; nucleotides not matched to a gene: 7. Germline CDR1 and CDR2: SGDLS and YYNGEE. The CDR3 loop spans 16 amino acids. CDR3 sequence: CASSVGPGTSAYEQYF. CDR3 DNA: TGTGCCAGCAGCGTTGGGCCCGGGACTAGCGCCTACGAGCAGTACTTC.

The chain employs TRBV5-5 and TRBJ2-5; D gene ambiguous. The CDR3 totals 13 residues. Germline CDR1 reads SGHKS; CDR2 reads YYEKEE (reference sequence). V was pared by 4 bases and J by 3 bases, with 10 bases between. CDR3 nucleotides: TGTGCCAGCAGCCGTAGTGGTGAAGAGACCCAGTACTTC. Its protein is CASSRSGEETQYF.